This entry is about one T cell receptor (beta chain). Its antigen is still unknown. The sample holds no much larger clone one base away, and base qualities are not on file. The immunoSEQ Assay, a bias-controlled multiplex PCR, was used to amplify TCRbeta CDR3 regions from genomic DNA. In the original analysis: Nucleated cell counts per sample were estimated from amplification of reference gene primers within the assay. Sequence reads were collapsed and filtered to measure the absolute abundance of every unique TCRbeta CDR3 rearrangement. For each sample, productive Simpson clonality was calculated as the square root of Simpson's diversity index over productive rearrangements. What TCRdb holds here is the immuneACCESS table cut down to in-frame rearrangements. Part of the clones is not present; checked against another copy, under half of the missing clones reflect an unresolved V gene, and the others are unexplained. Clone size and the V and J calls come from that table; the DNA yielded D and trimming. This sample comprises approximately 46,000 clones, around four fifths of them detected only once. The leading ten clones occupy more than 2.5% of the sample.

This entry is derived from a study of blood T cell repertoires in COVID-19 (dated by TCRdb to about 2020). Broadly, across the study: Collaborator samples came from the United States, Italy and Spain and covered acute and convalescent phases of COVID-19. Subjects who had been exposed to COVID-19, were actively infected with it, or had recovered from it provided the deeply sampled blood TCRbeta repertoires that made up the dataset. The prospective study material was composed of cDNA or gDNA derived from T cells, B-cell-depleted T cells, or PBMCs. Where available, HLA class I and class II types were taken from metadata supplied by the sample provider and were not determined by assay-based typing. Samples were obtained from the ongoing ImmuneRACE study (first 160 participants) and from 1,254 subjects provided by 6 global collaborators. The sample metadata nearly always contained a de-identified subject ID, COVID-19 status, age in years and sex. A freely available public database, intended as a resource for researchers studying the immune response to SARS-CoV-2, is where the repertoires were released. What the study reported, not specific to this receptor: How much clinical and demographic metadata was included differed by source and by participant, and the metadata was provided uncurated.

V loses 3 bases at its end and J loses 4 bases; junction bases beyond the gene matches: 3. CDR1 MDHEN and CDR2 SYDVKM are derived from the germline V gene. Including cysteine and phenylalanine, the CDR3 has 14 amino acids. The entry retains the CDR3 DNA only, 42 bases that are in frame from base 1. The collaborating institutions used their own protocols to collect whole blood in K2EDTA tubes. For TCRbeta analysis, collaborators shipped samples as frozen whole blood, isolated PBMCs, or DNA extracted from either of those sample types. The sample was peripheral blood. This chain joins TRBV28 to TRBJ1-3, and 7 junction bases match TRBD1. The TCR originated in a woman aged 55-70 years with acute or convalescent COVID-19. The nucleotide sequence reads as follows: TGTGCCAGCAGTTTGACAGGGTTCGGAAACACCATATATTTT. It codes for CASSLTGFGNTIYF.